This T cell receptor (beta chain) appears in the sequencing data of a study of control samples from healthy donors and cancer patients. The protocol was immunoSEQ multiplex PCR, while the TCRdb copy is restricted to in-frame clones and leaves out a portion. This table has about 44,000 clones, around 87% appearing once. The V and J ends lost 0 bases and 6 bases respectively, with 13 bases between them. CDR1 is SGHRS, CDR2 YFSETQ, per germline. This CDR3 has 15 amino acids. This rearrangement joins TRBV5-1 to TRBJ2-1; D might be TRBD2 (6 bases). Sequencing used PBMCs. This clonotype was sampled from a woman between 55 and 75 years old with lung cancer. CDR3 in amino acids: CASSLAQSGFNEQFF. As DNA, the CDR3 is TGCGCCAGCAGCTTGGCCCAAAGCGGGTTCAATGAGCAGTTCTTC.